The following is a T cell receptor beta chain sequence with its context. V was clipped by 5 bases and J by 6 bases, with 11 bases between them. Germline lookup yields CDR1 SGHTA and CDR2 FQGNSA. CDR3 size: 12 residues. These data belong to a study of blood T cell repertoires in COVID-19. Sequencing used immunoSEQ multiplex PCR; TCRdb keeps in-frame clones, though not all of them. The sample contains 140,000 to 150,000 clones, roughly 84% of which appear only once. The source material was peripheral blood. This clonotype was sampled from a man younger than 40 with COVID-19, enrolled during active disease. This sequence joins TRBV7-2 and TRBJ2-7; a possible D gene is TRBD2 (5 bases). CDR3 sequence: CASSGGRGEQYF. The CDR3 DNA reads TGTGCCAGCAGCGGCGGACGGGGCGAGCAGTACTTC.